This T cell receptor (beta chain) was observed in a study of shared clonotypes between healthy human individuals. Findings and caveats of the study: It was anticipated that sequencing depth would influence how many clonotypes donors shared. Blood alone was sampled, and tissue repertoires likely differ.

Per germline, CDR1 SGHTA and CDR2 FQGTGA. The CDR3 runs to 15 residues. J lost 6 bases, V lost 1 base, and 5 bases had no gene match. Sequenced by immunoSEQ multiplex PCR; TCRdb stores in-frame clones only, minus some. The sample carries more than 2,000,000 clones, 90% to 95% recorded once. Concerning this clone: Its target is not known.

Input material: naive CD4+ T cells sorted from blood. The subset: CD45RA+ positively selected. This TCR derives from a man between 18 and 29 years old in good health. This chain links TRBV7-3 with TRBJ2-1; 8 nucleotides align to TRBD2. CDR3 loop: CASSLRTSSLNEQFF. The DNA of the CDR3 is TGTGCCAGCAGCTTAAGGACTAGCTCGCTCAATGAGCAGTTCTTC.